These T cell receptor beta chains were read from a single sample in a study of blood T cell repertoires in COVID-19. The assay was immunoSEQ multiplex PCR, and TCRdb's table has in-frame clones only and misses some. The data hold approximately 500,000 clones, with roughly 88% observed a single time. Sequencing was carried out using PBMCs or T cells enriched from blood (not recorded which). The receptor set was obtained from a woman in her thirties or forties who had recovered from COVID-19. Each CDR3 is given with its conserved first and last residue. The D gene is left open where the match is weak. A row's size may be missing; if present it is once, few, many or a size class.

size: .
V: TRBV5-6
D: .
J: TRBJ1-1
CDR3: CASRVGRRDTEAFF
DNA: TGTGCCAGCAGGGTCGGCCGTCGGGACACTGAAGCTTTCTTT

size: once
V: TRBV11-2
D: .
J: TRBJ2-1
CDR3: CASSVLKQGNEQFF
DNA: TGTGCCAGCAGCGTACTAAAACAGGGCAATGAGCAGTTCTTC

size: once
V: TRBV18
D: .
J: TRBJ2-1
CDR3: CASSPLRGSYNEQFF
DNA: TGTGCCAGCTCACCTTTAAGAGGGTCTTACAATGAGCAGTTCTTC

size: once
V: TRBV11-2
D: .
J: TRBJ2-6
CDR3: CASSPSSGANVLTF
DNA: TGTGCCAGCAGCCCGAGTAGTGGGGCCAACGTCCTGACTTTC

size: .
V: TRBV2
D: .
J: TRBJ2-7
CDR3: CASTPGSLASYEQYF
DNA: TGTGCCAGCACCCCGGGTTCGCTGGCCTCCTACGAGCAGTACTTC

size: .
V: TRBV6-1
D: .
J: TRBJ1-3
CDR3: CASSDIPGGYSGNTIYF
DNA: TGTGCCAGCAGTGATATCCCCGGCGGCTACTCTGGAAACACCATATATTTT

size: .
V: TRBV6-5
D: .
J: TRBJ1-5
CDR3: CASARAGINQPQHF
DNA: TGTGCCAGCGCCCGAGCGGGGATCAATCAGCCCCAGCATTTT

size: .
V: TRBV19
D: .
J: TRBJ1-1
CDR3: CASSINRDGEAFF
DNA: TGTGCCAGTAGTATAAACAGGGACGGCGAAGCTTTCTTT

size: once
V: TRBV9
D: .
J: TRBJ1-2
CDR3: CASSAEVYGYTF
DNA: TGTGCCAGCAGCGCAGAGGTCTATGGCTACACCTTC

size: .
V: TRBV20-1
D: TRBD2
J: TRBJ2-1
CDR3: CSASATSGSTNEQFF
DNA: TGCAGTGCTAGTGCGACTAGCGGGAGTACCAATGAGCAGTTCTTC

size: .
V: TRBV5-1
D: .
J: TRBJ2-7
CDR3: CASSSTGSGLADQYF
DNA: TGCGCCAGCAGCTCGACAGGGAGCGGACTAGCCGACCAGTACTTC

size: .
V: TRBV12-3/TRBV12-4
D: .
J: TRBJ1-3
CDR3: CASTPSSGNTIYF
DNA: TGTGCCAGCACCCCATCCTCTGGAAACACCATATATTTT

size: .
V: TRBV7-9
D: TRBD1
J: TRBJ1-2
CDR3: CASSYGGDRGFHGYTF
DNA: TGTGCCAGCAGCTACGGTGGGGACAGGGGGTTTCATGGCTACACCTTC

size: .
V: TRBV15
D: TRBD1
J: TRBJ1-2
CDR3: CATSRDAGTGGGYTF
DNA: TGTGCCACCAGCAGAGATGCCGGGACAGGGGGAGGCTACACCTTC

size: .
V: TRBV14
D: .
J: TRBJ2-5
CDR3: CASSQVLQETQYF
DNA: TGTGCCAGCAGCCAAGTTTTACAAGAGACCCAGTACTTC

size: .
V: TRBV24-1
D: .
J: TRBJ2-1
CDR3: CATSDLQGGRAYNEQFF
DNA: TGTGCCACCAGTGATTTGCAGGGGGGTAGGGCCTACAATGAGCAGTTCTTC

size: .
V: TRBV11-2
D: .
J: TRBJ1-2
CDR3: CASSRGLNYGYTF
DNA: TGTGCCAGCAGCCGCGGACTAAACTATGGCTACACCTTC

size: .
V: TRBV7-2
D: .
J: TRBJ1-3
CDR3: CASSPVGGSGNTIYF
DNA: TGTGCCAGCAGCCCGGTTGGGGGGTCCGGAAACACCATATATTTT

size: .
V: TRBV5-1
D: .
J: TRBJ2-7
CDR3: CASTITGSSYEQYF
DNA: TGCGCCAGCACTATTACCGGGAGCTCCTACGAGCAGTACTTC

size: .
V: TRBV9
D: TRBD2
J: TRBJ2-3
CDR3: CASSVGGRPDTQYF
DNA: TGTGCCAGCAGCGTAGGCGGGAGGCCAGATACGCAGTATTTT

size: .
V: TRBV7-9
D: TRBD1
J: TRBJ2-2
CDR3: CASSSGQGYTGELFF
DNA: TGTGCCAGCAGCTCGGGACAGGGGTACACCGGGGAGCTGTTTTTT

size: .
V: TRBV30
D: TRBD1
J: TRBJ2-1
CDR3: CAWATGQNYNEQFF
DNA: TGTGCCTGGGCAACGGGACAGAACTACAATGAGCAGTTCTTC

size: .
V: TRBV24-1
D: .
J: TRBJ1-5
CDR3: CATSDRRDQPQHF
DNA: TGTGCCACCAGTGATCGCCGGGATCAGCCCCAGCATTTT

size: .
V: TRBV19
D: .
J: TRBJ1-5
CDR3: CASSTLTGQPQHF
DNA: TGTGCCAGTAGTACCCTGACAGGACAGCCCCAGCATTTT

size: .
V: TRBV27
D: .
J: TRBJ2-6
CDR3: CASSYRVYANVLTF
DNA: TGTGCCAGCAGTTACAGGGTATATGCCAACGTCCTGACTTTC

size: .
V: TRBV6-1
D: TRBD2
J: TRBJ2-2
CDR3: CASSIAGVDTGELFF
DNA: TGTGCCAGCAGTATAGCGGGAGTCGACACCGGGGAGCTGTTTTTT

size: once
V: TRBV19
D: .
J: TRBJ1-5
CDR3: CASISRGSNQPQHF
DNA: TGTGCCAGTATTTCCAGGGGAAGCAATCAGCCCCAGCATTTT

size: .
V: TRBV15
D: .
J: TRBJ2-2
CDR3: CATSRDTPGVGELFF
DNA: TGTGCCACCAGCAGAGATACGCCAGGGGTCGGGGAGCTGTTTTTT

size: .
V: TRBV6-2/TRBV6-3
D: .
J: TRBJ1-1
CDR3: CASSPSTGNTEAFF
DNA: TGTGCCAGCAGTCCATCAACAGGGAACACTGAAGCTTTCTTT

size: .
V: TRBV25-1
D: .
J: TRBJ1-5
CDR3: CASSSWDNNQPQHF
DNA: TGTGCCAGTAGTTCGTGGGACAACAATCAGCCCCAGCATTTT

size: .
V: TRBV7-2
D: .
J: TRBJ1-1
CDR3: CASSLSGTNTEAFF
DNA: TGTGCCAGCAGCTTATCCGGGACAAACACTGAAGCTTTCTTT

size: .
V: TRBV18
D: TRBD2
J: TRBJ2-3
CDR3: CASSLWTSGTTDTQYF
DNA: TGTGCCAGCTCACTATGGACTAGCGGGACCACAGATACGCAGTATTTT

size: once
V: TRBV7-8
D: TRBD1
J: TRBJ1-4
CDR3: CASSPWTGGEKLFF
DNA: TGTGCCAGCAGCCCATGGACAGGGGGGGAAAAACTGTTTTTT

size: .
V: TRBV30
D: .
J: TRBJ1-2
CDR3: CAWNPRVGPGYTF
DNA: TGTGCCTGGAATCCTCGGGTGGGGCCAGGCTACACCTTC

size: .
V: TRBV2
D: TRBD1
J: TRBJ1-2
CDR3: CASREQGGYTF
DNA: TGTGCCAGCAGAGAACAGGGGGGTTACACCTTC

size: .
V: TRBV2
D: .
J: TRBJ1-5
CDR3: CASSESGSGYSNQPQHF
DNA: TGTGCCAGCAGTGAATCGGGATCTGGGTATAGCAATCAGCCCCAGCATTTT

size: .
V: TRBV6-5
D: TRBD1
J: TRBJ2-7
CDR3: CASSFRDRVHEQYF
DNA: TGTGCCAGCAGTTTCCGGGACAGGGTACACGAGCAGTACTTC

size: .
V: TRBV6-2/TRBV6-3
D: TRBD2
J: TRBJ2-5
CDR3: CASSYPLAGTETQYF
DNA: TGTGCCAGCAGTTACCCGTTAGCGGGAACGGAGACCCAGTACTTC

size: .
V: TRBV6-5
D: .
J: TRBJ2-7
CDR3: CASSHRTESYEQYF
DNA: TGTGCCAGCAGTCATAGGACAGAGTCCTACGAGCAGTACTTC

size: .
V: TRBV4-2
D: TRBD2
J: TRBJ2-6
CDR3: CASSQEPRDYWRPGANVLTF
DNA: TGTGCCAGCAGCCAAGAACCCCGGGACTACTGGAGGCCTGGGGCCAACGTCCTGACTTTC

size: few
V: TRBV7-6
D: .
J: TRBJ2-2
CDR3: CASSLTVGSGANTGELFF
DNA: TGTGCCAGCAGCTTAACTGTTGGTAGCGGAGCGAACACCGGGGAGCTGTTTTTT

size: .
V: TRBV19
D: TRBD1
J: TRBJ1-1
CDR3: CASSPNRGSNLNTEAFF
DNA: TGTGCCAGTAGCCCAAACAGGGGTTCCAACCTGAACACTGAAGCTTTCTTT

size: .
V: TRBV3-1/TRBV3-2
D: TRBD2
J: TRBJ2-5
CDR3: CASSHSGRSQETQYF
DNA: TGTGCCAGCAGCCATAGCGGGAGGAGCCAAGAGACCCAGTACTTC

size: .
V: TRBV14
D: .
J: TRBJ1-3
CDR3: CASSHQDGGSGNTIYF
DNA: TGTGCCAGCAGCCACCAGGACGGAGGTTCTGGAAACACCATATATTTT

size: once
V: TRBV19
D: TRBD1
J: TRBJ1-6
CDR3: CASSAGTALFYNSPLHF
DNA: TGTGCCAGTAGCGCCGGGACAGCCCTTTTCTATAATTCACCCCTCCACTTT

size: few
V: TRBV7-9
D: TRBD1
J: TRBJ2-5
CDR3: CASSLAGGVGQETQYF
DNA: TGTGCCAGCAGCTTAGCAGGGGGCGTGGGTCAAGAGACCCAGTACTTC

size: .
V: TRBV12-3/TRBV12-4
D: TRBD1
J: TRBJ1-2
CDR3: CASRPAGGLGYTF
DNA: TGTGCCAGCAGACCCGCAGGGGGCTTGGGCTACACCTTC

size: .
V: TRBV3-1/TRBV3-2
D: TRBD1
J: TRBJ1-4
CDR3: CASSLRTGGEKLFF
DNA: TGTGCCAGCAGCCTCCGGACAGGGGGGGAAAAACTGTTTTTT

size: .
V: TRBV6-5
D: TRBD1
J: TRBJ2-2
CDR3: CASSSPTGRGTGELFF
DNA: TGTGCCAGCAGTTCCCCGACAGGGAGAGGTACCGGGGAGCTGTTTTTT

size: .
V: TRBV15
D: .
J: TRBJ2-7
CDR3: CATSRTPGHRSSSYEQYF
DNA: TGTGCCACCAGCAGAACACCGGGACATAGATCATCCTCCTACGAGCAGTACTTC

size: .
V: TRBV18
D: TRBD2
J: TRBJ2-5
CDR3: CASSPSGTSGGETQYF
DNA: TGTGCCAGCTCACCTTCCGGGACTAGCGGAGGAGAGACCCAGTACTTC

size: .
V: TRBV9
D: .
J: TRBJ2-7
CDR3: CASSVSSGDYEQYF
DNA: TGTGCCAGCAGCGTTAGTAGCGGAGACTACGAGCAGTACTTC

size: .
V: TRBV15
D: .
J: TRBJ2-3
CDR3: CATSPPTLGTDTQYF
DNA: TGTGCCACCAGCCCTCCTACCCTAGGCACAGATACGCAGTATTTT